Shown below are 26 T cell receptor beta chains from a single sample sequenced in a study of blood T cell repertoires in COVID-19. The table came from immunoSEQ multiplex PCR; TCRdb's copy has only in-frame clones and leaves some out. Here the sample spans fewer than 300,000 clones, approximately 86% being singletons. Sequencing input: peripheral blood. All receptors derive from a woman aged 18 to 35 with acute or convalescent COVID-19.

J is TRBJ2-6 and V is TRBV2; TRBD2 might be the D (6 bases). The germline CDR1 and CDR2 sequences are SNHLY and FYNNEI. This CDR3 contains 16 residues. CDR3 nucleotide sequence: TGTGCTACTAAAACGGGGGTATGGGGTGGGGCCAACGTCCTGACTTTC. Protein: CATKTGVWGGANVLTF.

The chain is built from TRBV10-1 and TRBJ2-5; 13 bases agree with TRBD2. V was pared by 2 bases and J by 2 bases, with 5 bases of the junction left unmatched. Germline assignment: CDR1 WNHNN and CDR2 SYGVQD (reference sequence). The CDR3 spans 17 residues. The CDR3 nucleotides read TGCGCCAGCAGTGAGGGACTAGCGGGGGCCCTACAAGAGACCCAGTACTTC. Translated: CASSEGLAGALQETQYF.

The sample holds a few counts of this clone. The V gene is TRBV19, the J gene TRBJ1-4, with no clear D. Germline CDR1 LNHDA, CDR2 SQIVND (reference sequence). V lost 5 bases and J 4 bases, leaving 11 bases between the germline ends. The CDR3 consists of 14 residues. CDR3 loop: CASSPTGNNEKLFF. CDR3 nucleotide sequence: TGTGCCAGTAGTCCAACCGGGAATAATGAAAAACTGTTTTTT.

V and J are TRBV15 and TRBJ2-7; TRBD1 might be the D (6 bases). This CDR3 spans 15 amino acids. Germline V gene lookup returns CDR1 LNHNV and CDR2 YYDKDF (reference sequence). V lost 1 base and J lost 6, with 16 bases in between. CDR3 loop: CATSRGAGATLEQYF. In DNA form, the CDR3 reads TGTGCCACCAGCAGAGGGGCAGGGGCAACCCTCGAGCAGTACTTC.

This chain links TRBV27 with TRBJ2-3; TRBD2 aligns across 13 bases. Trimming at V came to 7 bases and at J to 4 bases, leaving 2 bases not matched to a gene. The CDR3 is made up of 14 amino acids. Per germline, CDR1 MNHEY and CDR2 SMNVEV (reference sequence). Here the CDR3 reads CASKTSGRSDTQYF. CDR3 DNA sequence: TGTGCCAGCAAGACTAGCGGGAGGTCAGATACGCAGTATTTT.

The rearrangement joins TRBV19 to TRBJ2-1; 8 nucleotides line up with TRBD2. This CDR3 region has 17 residues. The V and J ends lost 3 bases and 0 bases, in that order; junction bases with no gene match: 7. Germline CDR1 and CDR2: LNHDA and SQIVND (reference sequence). Here the CDR3 DNA reads TGTGCCAGTAGTATGGGGACTAGAGGGGGCTCCTACAATGAGCAGTTCTTC. Encoded protein: CASSMGTRGGSYNEQFF.

CDR3 in DNA: TGTGCCAGCAGTCCCGGACAGGGGTTCTACGAGCAGTACTTC. Translating gives CASSPGQGFYEQYF. This sequence joins TRBV6-5 and TRBJ2-7, with 9 bases matching TRBD1. This CDR3 region has 14 residues. The germline gives CDR1 MNHEY, CDR2 SVGAGI. V lost 5 bases to trimming and J lost 3 bases; unmatched junction nucleotides: 5.

The chain uses TRBV5-5 and TRBJ1-2; 11 bases match TRBD1. V shed 1 base, J shed 8 bases, and the junction held 13 bases outside the gene matches. Germline assignment: CDR1 SGHKS and CDR2 YYEKEE (reference sequence). The CDR3 is 17 amino acids. The CDR3 spells CASSLLSLGQGADGYTF. In nucleotides, the CDR3 is TGTGCCAGCAGCTTGCTCTCTCTCGGACAGGGGGCAGACGGCTACACCTTC.

CDR3 amino acids: CASSPGRDPIHNEQFF. The CDR3 DNA is TGTGCCAGCTCACCTGGGCGGGACCCCATCCACAATGAGCAGTTCTTC. V gene TRBV18 combines with J gene TRBJ2-1; D may be TRBD2 (6 bases). Germline CDR1 is KGHSH and CDR2 is LQKENI. The CDR3 is 16 residues long. V dropped 3 bases and J dropped 5 bases, with 17 bases sitting between them.

The genes are TRBV27 and TRBJ1-1; 10 bases agree with TRBD1. Germline CDR1 reads MNHEY; CDR2 reads SMNVEV (reference sequence). V lost 4 bases, J lost 1 base, and 6 bases stayed unmatched. The length of the CDR3 is 16 residues. CDR3 residues: CASSSLDRGGNTEAFF. As DNA, the CDR3 is TGTGCCAGCAGTTCCCTGGACAGGGGGGGGAACACTGAAGCTTTCTTT.

The rearrangement uses TRBV7-2 and TRBJ2-5, with TRBD1 identical over 7 bases. Germline-derived CDR1 and CDR2 are SGHTA and FQGNSA. This CDR3 is built from 16 residues. The V gene end was trimmed by 4 bases and the J gene end by 0 bases; junction bases not matched to a gene: 8. The CDR3 nucleotides read TGTGCCAGCAGCTCCCGGACAGGCCTGTACCAAGAGACCCAGTACTTC. This encodes CASSSRTGLYQETQYF.

The chain links TRBV27 to TRBJ2-3; 9 nucleotides match TRBD2. J was trimmed by 14 bases and V by 10 bases; bases with no gene match: 16. The CDR3 runs to 13 residues. The germline V gene has CDR1 MNHEY and CDR2 SMNVEV (reference sequence). The CDR3 sequence is CATQGLAGIGRYF. DNA of the CDR3: TGTGCCACCCAAGGGCTAGCGGGGATCGGGAGGTATTTT.

This chain connects TRBV19 to TRBJ2-7, with a tentative D call TRBD2 (6 bases). Germline V gene data show CDR1 as LNHDA and CDR2 as SQIVND (reference sequence). Trimming took 3 bases from V and 7 from J, leaving 19 bases between them. This CDR3 is built from 15 residues. In DNA form, the CDR3 reads TGTGCCAGTAGTATTACAGCGGGTTTCCCGGGTGAGCAGTACTTC. This sequence encodes CASSITAGFPGEQYF.

The rearrangement links TRBV10-3 to TRBJ2-7; 7 positions match TRBD1. The CDR3 covers 13 residues. Germline trimming cut 9 bases from V and 2 bases from J; bases unmatched to any gene: 7. The germline CDR1 and CDR2 sequences are ENHRY and SYGVKD. The CDR3 spells CAIAGTATYEQYF. Written as DNA, the CDR3 is TGTGCCATAGCCGGGACAGCCACCTACGAGCAGTACTTC.

This clone occurred a few times. The chain uses TRBV3-1 (or the pseudogene TRBV3-2) and TRBJ2-7; D gene unclear. Trimming pared 4 bases from V and 7 bases from J, leaving 11 bases between. This CDR3 has 12 residues. Germline V gene lookup returns CDR1 LGHDT and CDR2 YNNKEL (reference sequence). For the CDR3, the DNA is TGTGCCAGCAGCCCTCCGGTCGGGGAGCAGTACTTC. It yields the protein CASSPPVGEQYF.

V usage is TRBV6-2 or TRBV6-3 and J usage is TRBJ1-1; D is possibly TRBD1 (6 bases). Germline V gives CDR1 MNHEY, CDR2 SVGEGT. This CDR3 region has 13 residues. The V gene lost 5 bases and the J gene lost 4 bases, with 11 bases spanning the gap. The CDR3 is CASSNRQATEAFF. DNA for the CDR3: TGTGCCAGCAGTAATAGACAGGCCACTGAAGCTTTCTTT.

V usage is TRBV9 and J usage is TRBJ1-6; 8 nucleotides agree with TRBD1. V was pared by 4 bases and J by 10 bases, with 10 bases of the junction left unmatched. Germline V gives CDR1 SGDLS, CDR2 YYNGEE. This CDR3 has 15 amino acids. The CDR3 loop reads CASSSLTGEGSPLHF. In DNA, the CDR3 is TGTGCCAGCAGCTCTTTGACAGGGGAAGGCTCACCCCTCCACTTT.

This clone has only one observation. The J gene is TRBJ2-4, the V gene TRBV3-1 (or the pseudogene TRBV3-2); 10 nucleotides match TRBD2. The CDR3 extends over 21 amino acids. J gave up 2 bases and V 1 base, and 17 bases lay outside the gene matches. Germline CDR1 is LGHDT and CDR2 is YNNKEL (reference sequence). The CDR3 protein is CASSQVGASGSGGWTKNIQYF. CDR3 bases: TGTGCCAGCAGCCAAGTTGGGGCTAGCGGGAGTGGGGGTTGGACCAAAAACATTCAGTACTTC.

This clone was detected only a few times. The DNA of the CDR3 is TGTGCCAGCAGTGAATGGGAGGGACGGACTGAAGCTTTCTTT. Protein: CASSEWEGRTEAFF. V gene TRBV25-1 combines with J gene TRBJ1-1, with D tentatively TRBD1 (5 bases). Trimming cost V 1 base and J 5 bases, with 11 bases left between them. The length of the CDR3 is 14 residues. Germline V gives CDR1 MGHDK, CDR2 SYGVNS.

This clone has only one observation. The chain uses TRBV7-9 and TRBJ2-7; tentatively, D is TRBD1 (5 bases). V dropped 5 bases and J dropped 1 base, with 9 bases sitting between them. The CDR3 has 13 amino acids. Per germline, CDR1 SEHNR and CDR2 FQNEAQ (reference sequence). The DNA of the CDR3 is TGTGCCAGCAGCAGTCGACAGTCCTACGAGCAGTACTTC. Translation: CASSSRQSYEQYF.

CDR3 region: CAWSVDYSYEQFF. CDR3 nucleotides: TGTGCCTGGAGTGTAGACTATAGCTATGAGCAGTTCTTC. The chain joins TRBV30 to TRBJ2-1; tentatively, D is TRBD2 (5 bases). Deletions cut 0 bases from V and 8 bases from J, with 11 bases between. The CDR3 spans 13 residues. Germline-derived CDR1 and CDR2 are GTSNPN and SVGIG (reference sequence).

This clone appeared a single time. The rearrangement uses TRBV25-1 and TRBJ2-5, with D perhaps TRBD2 (5 bases). The CDR3 loop spans 13 amino acids. Germline CDR1 and CDR2: MGHDK and SYGVNS. V was shortened by 8 bases and J by 5 bases, with 15 bases between the two germline ends. The CDR3 nucleotides read TGTGCCAGCGGTGGGAGCGCGAGGGAGACCCAGTACTTC. It is translated as CASGGSARETQYF.

This clone was observed a single time. The chain combines TRBV15 with TRBJ2-2; D not resolved. V lost 3 bases, J lost 9 bases, and 14 bases lay in between. The CDR3 runs 14 residues. Germline V gene sequence: CDR1 LNHNV, CDR2 YYDKDF (reference sequence). This CDR3 is CATSRNTDHRELFF. CDR3 nucleotide sequence: TGTGCCACCAGCAGGAACACAGATCACCGGGAGCTGTTTTTT.

The rearrangement uses TRBV6-5 and TRBJ2-2; D is unresolved. Trimming stripped 2 bases from V and 2 bases from J, with 12 bases between. Germline V gene sequence: CDR1 MNHEY, CDR2 SVGAGI. This CDR3 is built from 16 residues. CDR3 sequence reads: CASSYVQNPNTGELFF. In nucleotides, the CDR3 is TGTGCCAGCAGTTACGTTCAGAACCCTAACACCGGGGAGCTGTTTTTT.

V and J are TRBV11-1 and TRBJ2-3; TRBD1 aligns across 8 bases. The CDR3 contains 15 residues. The germline V gene has CDR1 SGHAT and CDR2 FQDESV (reference sequence). Trimming took 5 bases from V and 4 from J; bases not matched to a gene: 8. DNA for the CDR3: TGTGCCAGCAGCAAATACCGGGACAGGTCAGATACGCAGTATTTT. Translation: CASSKYRDRSDTQYF. Combining the CDR3 with reference TRBV11-1 and TRBJ2-3 gives the whole variable domain EAEVAQSPRYKITEKSQAVAFWCDPISGHATLYWYRQILGQGPELLVQFQDESVVDDSQLPKDRFSAERLKGVDSTLKIQPAELGDSAMYLCASSKYRDRSDTQYFGPGTRLTVL.

This chain links TRBV30 with TRBJ2-3; D unresolved. The CDR3 runs to 12 residues. Germline V lookup: CDR1 GTSNPN, CDR2 SVGIG (reference sequence). Trimming left V 2 bases short and J 5 bases short, with 8 bases between. The CDR3 bases are TGTGCCTGGAGTCCGAGTCGAGATACGCAGTATTTT. It translates to CAWSPSRDTQYF.